The sequence of this T cell receptor beta chain was determined in a study of beta chain features in type 1 diabetes. Whole-study results and caveats: All four CD4+ subsets from Type 1 diabetes patients carried moderately but significantly shorter TCRB CDR3s.

Reverse transcription of all isolated RNA meant that expressed TCRB transcripts were sequenced. Measured with immunoSEQ multiplex PCR; TCRdb has only the in-frame clones, and not every one. The sample consists of 600,000 to 700,000 clones, around 15% of them appearing once. Regarding this clone: Its specificity is not known.

Germline lookup yields CDR1 LNHNV and CDR2 YYDKDF (reference sequence). The V gene lost 9 bases and the J gene lost 6 bases, with 17 bases spanning the gap. CDR3 length: 13 residues. Sequenced input: naive CD4+ T cells from blood. The receptor's source is a young man with type 1 diabetes. This sequence joins TRBV15 and TRBJ1-2; D remains ambiguous. CDR3 protein: CATATGGQDGYTF. The CDR3 DNA reads as TGTGCCACTGCCACGGGTGGGCAGGATGGCTACACCTTC.